This T cell receptor (beta chain) was recorded in a study of blood T cells in healthy people across ages. A second PCR, run for roughly 7 to 12 cycles, used a sample-barcoded 5' primer plus a J-beta primer mix. TCRdb itself ran the 5' RACE reads through MiXCR, one entry per CDR3 protein. The profile covers hundreds of thousands of distinct CDR3 sequences, with under 25% appearing a single time and 3.6% taken by the ten largest. V lost 0 bases and J lost 1, with 6 bases in between. The length of the CDR3 is 14 residues. Germline values: CDR1 SGHRS, CDR2 YFSETQ. The J gene is TRBJ2-3, the V gene TRBV5-1, with unresolved D. The receptor was derived from a man between 65 and 85 years old in good health. The source material was blood. The CDR3 reads CASSLESGTDTQYF. CDR3 DNA: TGCGCCAGCAGCTTGGAATCAGGCACAGATACGCAGTATTTT.